The next 31 T cell receptor beta chains were all read from a single sample in a study of cytomegalovirus exposure and HLA in healthy donors. The PCR had 60 Vbeta and 13 Jbeta primers. Profiled with immunoSEQ multiplex PCR; TCRdb holds only in-frame clones, not every one. The profile shows 95,000 to 100,000 clones, 60% to 75% of them singletons. The specimen was PBMCs. All receptors derive from a woman between 40 and 50 years old in good health and CMV-seronegative.

The gene calls are TRBV6-6 and TRBJ2-5; TRBD1 matches 7 bases. Germline V gene lookup returns CDR1 MNHNY and CDR2 SVGAGI (reference sequence). This CDR3 contains 15 residues. The V segment lost 0 bases and the J segment 3 bases; nucleotides outside the gene matches: 4. CDR3: CASSYSRDSEETQYF. The CDR3 nucleotides read TGTGCCAGCAGTTACTCCCGGGACAGTGAAGAGACCCAGTACTTC.

The genes are TRBV5-1 and TRBJ2-1; 9 positions match TRBD1. Germline V gene sequence: CDR1 SGHRS, CDR2 YFSETQ. V was pared by 4 bases and J by 0 bases, with 8 bases of the junction left unmatched. This CDR3 spans 17 amino acids. Here the CDR3 DNA reads TGCGCCAGCAGCCTAAAGACAGGGGGTAGCTCCTACAATGAGCAGTTCTTC. Amino acids: CASSLKTGGSSYNEQFF. The full variable domain, completed using reference TRBV5-1 and TRBJ2-1, is KAGVTQTPRYLIKTRGQQVTLSCSPISGHRSVSWYQQTPGQGLQFLFEYFSETQRNKGNFPGRFSGRQFSNSRSEMNVSTLELGDSALYLCASSLKTGGSSYNEQFFGPGTRLTVL.

This chain uses TRBV4-3 with TRBJ1-6, with D maybe TRBD1 (5 bases). Trimming cost V 0 bases and J 5 bases, with 14 bases left between them. Germline V gives CDR1 LGHNA, CDR2 YSLEER. This CDR3 has 17 amino acids. CDR3 sequence (DNA): TGCGCCAGCAGCCAAGATCGCGGGGCCGGGGATAATTCACCCCTCCACTTT. As protein: CASSQDRGAGDNSPLHF.

The V gene is TRBV25-1, the J gene TRBJ2-1, with D perhaps TRBD1 (6 bases). V lost 0 bases to trimming and J lost 5 bases, with 14 bases between them. Looked up from germline, CDR1 is MGHDK and CDR2 is SYGVNS. This CDR3 has 16 residues. The CDR3 reads CASSEYSGTNHNEQFF. Written as DNA, the CDR3 is TGTGCCAGCAGTGAATATTCTGGGACAAACCACAATGAGCAGTTCTTC.

The chain joins TRBV29-1 to TRBJ1-1, with D maybe TRBD1 (6 bases). The germline V gene encodes CDR1 SQVTM and CDR2 ANQGSEA. Trimming left V 1 base short and J 0 bases short, with 12 bases between. CDR3 length equals 15 residues. CDR3 amino acids: CSVEVFAGVNTEAFF. CDR3 sequence (DNA): TGCAGCGTTGAAGTTTTTGCAGGGGTGAACACTGAAGCTTTCTTT.

The genes are TRBV6-6 and TRBJ2-5, with TRBD2 matching 9 bases. V shed 2 bases, J shed 5 bases, and the junction held 6 bases outside the gene matches. Per germline, CDR1 MNHNY and CDR2 SVGAGI (reference sequence). The CDR3 sequence is 15 residues long. For the CDR3, the DNA is TGTGCCAGCAGTTACATCTATGCGGGGGGGGAGACCCAGTACTTC. Its translation is CASSYIYAGGETQYF.

The chain couples TRBV2 to TRBJ1-2; weak D call: TRBD1 (5 bases). The CDR3 has 15 residues. The V gene's germline CDR1 is SNHLY and CDR2 FYNNEI. V was trimmed by 7 bases and J by 4 bases, leaving 19 bases between them. The CDR3 region is CASTAEWGEGYGYTF. The CDR3, as DNA: TGTGCCAGCACCGCAGAGTGGGGGGAGGGCTATGGCTACACCTTC.

The chain joins TRBV10-2 to TRBJ2-1; 11 bases align to TRBD2. This CDR3 region has 14 residues. The V gene's germline CDR1 is WSHSY and CDR2 SAAADI. The junction had 5 bases not matched to a gene; V was cut back by 6 bases and J by 7 bases. This chain's CDR3 is CASRGSGRGNEQFF. The CDR3, as DNA: TGCGCCAGCAGGGGTAGCGGGAGGGGAAATGAGCAGTTCTTC.

The chain uses TRBV5-1 and TRBJ2-7; TRBD2 matches at 9 bases. V lost 4 bases to trimming and J lost 7 bases; unmatched junction nucleotides: 6. The length of the CDR3 is 13 residues. Per germline, CDR1 SGHRS and CDR2 YFSETQ. CDR3 DNA sequence: TGCGCCAGCAGCGGGCTAGCGGGAAGGGAGCAGTACTTC. Translated: CASSGLAGREQYF.

V and J are TRBV6-5 and TRBJ2-5, with 7 bases that match TRBD2. The CDR3 is 12 residues long. Trimming cost V 10 bases and J 6 bases; bases outside gene matches: 8. Germline CDR1 and CDR2: MNHEY and SVGAGI. DNA of the CDR3: TGTGCCACCCGTTGGGGAGGGAAGACCCAGTACTTC. Amino acids: CATRWGGKTQYF.

This clone was found a few times. The chain carries TRBV29-1 and TRBJ2-2; no reliable D call. The CDR3 spans 12 residues. Germline V gene sequence: CDR1 SQVTM, CDR2 ANQGSEA. The germline V and J ends were trimmed by 5 bases and 4 bases, with 8 bases remaining between them. The CDR3 protein is CSVKISTGELFF. The CDR3 DNA reads as TGCAGCGTTAAAATATCCACCGGGGAGCTGTTTTTT.

The chain has TRBV6-6 and TRBJ2-7, with D possibly being TRBD2 (6 bases). The CDR3 sequence is 12 residues long. The V gene lost 0 bases and the J gene lost 9 bases, with 9 bases spanning the gap. Germline CDR1 and CDR2: MNHNY and SVGAGI (reference sequence). CDR3 DNA: TGTGCCAGCAGTTACTCGGGGGGTGGGCAGTACTTC. This translates into CASSYSGGGQYF.

The CDR3: CASGTTGVVSEQFF. The CDR3 region has the DNA TGTGCCAGCGGAACTACAGGGGTTGTTAGTGAGCAGTTCTTC. The chain joins TRBV28 to TRBJ2-1; TRBD1 matches 7 bases. Germline trimming cut 8 bases from V and 9 bases from J; bases unmatched to any gene: 13. The germline V gene encodes CDR1 MDHEN and CDR2 SYDVKM. The CDR3 sequence is 14 residues long.

The rearrangement links TRBV19 to TRBJ2-3, with 10 bases that match TRBD2. J gave up 7 bases and V 7 bases, and 8 bases lay outside the gene matches. The germline CDR1 and CDR2 sequences are LNHDA and SQIVND (reference sequence). This CDR3 region has 14 residues. The CDR3 sequence: CASTRTSGGHTQYF. The CDR3 DNA is TGTGCCAGTACCCGGACTAGCGGCGGACATACGCAGTATTTT.

The chain uses TRBV29-1 and TRBJ2-5; D remains unclear. The germline V and J ends were trimmed by 6 bases and 1 base, with 12 bases remaining between them. The CDR3 loop spans 13 amino acids. In germline, CDR1 is SQVTM, CDR2 ANQGSEA. CDR3 residues: CSVRAPTQETQYF. The CDR3 nucleotides read TGCAGCGTCCGAGCGCCTACCCAAGAGACCCAGTACTTC.

The rearrangement joins TRBV30 to TRBJ2-2; unclear D gene. This CDR3 has 12 residues. Germline V gene data show CDR1 as GTSNPN and CDR2 as SVGIG (reference sequence). V was clipped by 4 bases and J by 6 bases, with 9 bases between them. The CDR3 nucleotides read TGTGCCTGGAAGCCAGGCCCCGGGGAGCTGTTTTTT. As protein: CAWKPGPGELFF.

The genes are TRBV28 and TRBJ2-1; D perhaps matches TRBD2 (5 bases). The CDR3 is made up of 17 amino acids. The V end was cut by 6 bases, the J end by 2 bases, with 20 bases between. Germline V gives CDR1 MDHEN, CDR2 SYDVKM. CDR3 loop: CASSQRGGSETYNEQFF. Written as DNA, the CDR3 is TGTGCCAGCAGCCAACGGGGTGGTAGCGAGACCTACAATGAGCAGTTCTTC.

This clone has a handful of counts. This rearrangement joins TRBV6-5 to TRBJ1-1; D is unresolved. Germline-derived CDR1 and CDR2 are MNHEY and SVGAGI. This CDR3 has 13 residues. Deletions cut 5 bases from V and 1 base from J, with 8 bases between. CDR3 DNA sequence: TGTGCCAGCAGTATTACTAGGAACACTGAAGCTTTCTTT. It specifies CASSITRNTEAFF.

The chain has TRBV5-1 and TRBJ2-7; possibly TRBD2 for D (6 bases). The length of the CDR3 is 15 residues. V lost 2 bases and J lost 7, with 19 bases in between. Per the germline V gene, CDR1 is SGHRS and CDR2 is YFSETQ. The CDR3 is CASSFPGCEAGEQYF. The CDR3 DNA reads as TGCGCCAGCAGCTTCCCGGGATGCGAGGCGGGGGAGCAGTACTTC.

This chain connects TRBV6-1 to TRBJ2-2, with a weak D call TRBD2 (6 bases). The V gene's germline CDR1 is MNHNS and CDR2 SASEGT. Trimming left V 6 bases short and J 4 bases short, with 9 bases between. The CDR3 is 13 residues long. This CDR3 is CASRLSGTGELFF. Here the CDR3 DNA reads TGTGCCAGCAGACTTAGCGGCACCGGGGAGCTGTTTTTT.

The V call is TRBV9, the J call TRBJ2-2; no clear D. Germline V gene lookup returns CDR1 SGDLS and CDR2 YYNGEE. The CDR3 is 14 amino acids. V lost 0 bases to trimming and J lost 7 bases, with 10 bases between them. CDR3 DNA sequence: TGTGCCAGCAGCGTAGAAACGGTTAGCGGGGAGCTGTTTTTT. Translation: CASSVETVSGELFF.

The rearrangement joins TRBV19 to TRBJ1-1; D gene uncertain. The germline gives CDR1 LNHDA, CDR2 SQIVND (reference sequence). The CDR3 consists of 17 residues. V was shortened by 1 base and J by 0 bases, with 15 bases between the two germline ends. CDR3 sequence reads: CASSIGRRVSMNTEAFF. The CDR3 coding sequence is TGTGCCAGTAGTATAGGACGGCGGGTCTCAATGAACACTGAAGCTTTCTTT.

This clone was seen just once. The rearrangement links TRBV9 to TRBJ1-4; D call uncertain. Trimming left V 1 base short and J 3 bases short, with 10 bases between. CDR3 size: 15 residues. In germline, CDR1 is SGDLS, CDR2 YYNGEE. The CDR3, as DNA: TGTGCCAGCAGCGTAAAACATTTGGCTAATGAAAAACTGTTTTTT. This sequence encodes CASSVKHLANEKLFF.

The chain joins TRBV5-5 to TRBJ2-2; 11 bases map to TRBD2. The CDR3 is made up of 16 amino acids. The V and J ends lost 2 bases and 3 bases, in that order; junction bases with no gene match: 3. Germline values: CDR1 SGHKS, CDR2 YYEKEE (reference sequence). CDR3 DNA sequence: TGTGCCAGCAGCTTTAGCGGGGGGGCCTACACCGGGGAGCTGTTTTTT. Its translation is CASSFSGGAYTGELFF.

The V and J genes are TRBV7-2 and TRBJ2-1; perhaps TRBD2 as D (6 bases). The V and J ends lost 2 bases and 5 bases respectively, with 10 bases between them. This CDR3 is built from 14 residues. The V gene's germline CDR1 is SGHTA and CDR2 FQGNSA. CDR3 in amino acids: CASSLPGVHNEQFF. In DNA form, the CDR3 reads TGTGCCAGCAGCTTACCGGGGGTCCACAATGAGCAGTTCTTC. The entire variable domain, with the rest obtained from reference TRBV7-2 and TRBJ2-1, is as follows: GAGVSQSPSNKVTEKGKDVELRCDPISGHTALYWYRQSLGQGLEFLIYFQGNSAPDKSGLPSDRFSAERTGGSVSTLTIQRTQQEDSAVYLCASSLPGVHNEQFFGPGTRLTVL.

V and J are TRBV11-2 and TRBJ2-1; TRBD2 aligns across 8 bases. Germline CDR1 reads SGHAT; CDR2 reads FQNNGV. The CDR3 spans 16 residues. With V trimmed by 1 base and J by 8 bases, 10 bases remained unmatched. CDR3 sequence reads: CASSLGPGGRLYEQFF. CDR3 DNA sequence: TGTGCCAGCAGCTTAGGGCCGGGGGGGCGACTGTATGAGCAGTTCTTC.

The rearrangement joins TRBV4-3 to TRBJ2-7; D is perhaps TRBD1 (6 bases). This CDR3 has 14 amino acids. Germline V gives CDR1 LGHNA, CDR2 YSLEER. V was pared by 1 base and J by 3 bases, with 10 bases between. The CDR3 DNA is TGCGCCAGCAGCCAAGGTCAGGGGAGCTACGAGCAGTACTTC. Protein sequence: CASSQGQGSYEQYF.

The chain recombines TRBV30 with TRBJ2-2; 13 bases match TRBD2. CDR1 and CDR2 from the germline V gene are GTSNPN and SVGIG (reference sequence). After removal of 3 bases from V and 1 base from J, the junction contained 5 bases not matched to a gene. This CDR3 has 17 residues. In nucleotides, the CDR3 is TGTGCCTGGAGCGGACTAGCGGGAGCCGGGAACACCGGGGAGCTGTTTTTT. This gives the protein CAWSGLAGAGNTGELFF.

The chain combines TRBV9 with TRBJ2-3, with 14 bases fitting TRBD2. V gave up 3 bases and J gave up 2 bases; unmatched junction bases: 5. Germline V gene data show CDR1 as SGDLS and CDR2 as YYNGEE. There are 17 residues in the CDR3. Here the CDR3 reads CASSAGLAGGPTDTQYF. CDR3 coding DNA: TGTGCCAGCAGCGCAGGACTAGCGGGAGGCCCCACAGATACGCAGTATTTT. Combining the CDR3 with reference TRBV9 and TRBJ2-3 gives the whole variable domain DSGVTQTPKHLITATGQRVTLRCSPRSGDLSVYWYQQSLDQGLQFLIQYYNGEERAKGNILERFSAQQFPDLHSELNLSSLELGDSALYFCASSAGLAGGPTDTQYFGPGTRLTVL.

This sequence joins TRBV5-1 and TRBJ2-1; D is unclear. Trimming pared 2 bases from V and 0 bases from J, leaving 9 bases between. The CDR3 is 15 residues long. CDR1 is SGHRS, CDR2 YFSETQ, per germline. The CDR3 is CASSLTENSYNEQFF. CDR3 DNA sequence: TGCGCCAGCAGCTTAACTGAAAACTCCTACAATGAGCAGTTCTTC.

The CDR3 region has the DNA TGTGCCAGAAGCTTAAATCGGTACGAAGAGACCCAGTACTTC. Amino acids: CARSLNRYEETQYF. This chain joins TRBV5-3 and TRBJ2-5; D gene unclear. TRBV5-3 belongs to the ORF category, with a function that is uncertain. This CDR3 is 14 amino acids long. Trimming pared 2 bases from V and 3 bases from J, leaving 11 bases between.